This T cell receptor (beta chain) was sequenced for a study of early T cells in non-severe SARS-CoV-2 infection. This clonotype was counted a few times. What it binds is unknown. Study findings and constraints: The study's VDJdb matching favored anti-spike CD8 responses and missed private and CD4 specificities.

The germline CDR1 and CDR2 sequences are MGHRA and YSYEKL. The trim removed 4 bases at V and 2 bases at J, leaving 4 bases unmatched. This CDR3 is built from 14 residues. TCRdb reanalysed the 5' RACE reads using MiXCR and keeps one entry per CDR3 protein. The table has tens of thousands of distinct CDR3 sequences, 10% to 15% seen once; the top ten hold roughly 3.9%. The sequenced material came from whole blood. The chain links TRBV4-1 to TRBJ1-1; 7 bases are shared with TRBD1. The clonotype comes from an adult who was a healthcare worker with PCR-confirmed SARS-CoV-2 infection or an uninfected control (not recorded which). CDR3 in amino acids: CASSPRTGNTEAFF. CDR3 coding DNA: TGCGCCAGCAGCCCGAGGACAGGCAACACTGAAGCTTTCTTT.